These 18 T cell receptor beta chains were all obtained from the same sample, sequenced in a study of CD8 T cells in ankylosing spondylitis. TCRdb independently ran MiXCR on the 5' RACE reads; one entry per CDR3 protein. Of about 200,000 distinct CDR3 sequences listed, over 10% were seen once; the top ten hold approximately 15%. The sequenced sample consisted of blood, either unsorted or a sorted T cell fraction (not recorded which). Source of these receptors: a male donor with ankylosing spondylitis or in good health (not recorded which).

Ten or more counts support this clonotype. The chain has TRBV27 and TRBJ2-1; D unresolved. This CDR3 has 11 residues. Trimming took 5 bases from V and 5 from J, leaving 4 bases between them. CDR1 and CDR2 from the germline V gene are MNHEY and SMNVEV (reference sequence). The DNA of the CDR3 is TGTGCCAGCAGTCAGAACAATGAGCAGTTCTTC. Translated, it gives CASSQNNEQFF.

The CDR3 DNA reads TGCAGCGTTGAAGGAGTTCGGGACAGCCAAGAGACCCAGTACTTC. Its protein product is CSVEGVRDSQETQYF. The chain uses TRBV29-1 and TRBJ2-5; 7 bases match TRBD1. The CDR3 runs 15 residues. Trimming cost V 1 base and J 1 base; bases outside gene matches: 6. Germline V gene sequence: CDR1 SQVTM, CDR2 ANQGSEA.

The rearrangement uses TRBV13 and TRBJ1-2; D ambiguous. Germline CDR1 reads PRHDT; CDR2 reads FYEKMQ (reference sequence). The CDR3 covers 14 residues. Trimming took off 0 bases at V and 6 bases at J, with 11 bases between the two ends. The DNA for the CDR3 is TGTGCCAGCAGCTTAGGGGGGAACGGGAATGGCTACACCTTC. This sequence encodes CASSLGGNGNGYTF.

The genes are TRBV10-3 and TRBJ1-2; D not certain. Germline V gives CDR1 ENHRY, CDR2 SYGVKD. The CDR3 length is 13 residues. With 4 bases removed from V and 1 base from J, the gap between germline ends came to 7 bases. This CDR3 reads CAISGAVNYGYTF. The CDR3 nucleotides read TGTGCCATCAGTGGAGCGGTTAACTATGGCTACACCTTC.

This chain links TRBV6-2 or TRBV6-3 with TRBJ2-1; 9 bases map to TRBD2. Germline-derived CDR1 and CDR2 are MNHEY and SVGEGT. The CDR3 is 16 amino acids. The V gene end was trimmed by 6 bases and the J gene end by 7 bases; junction bases not matched to a gene: 13. CDR3 nucleotide sequence: TGTGCCAGCAGCAAACCTAGGGCGGGAGGGCCAAATGAGCAGTTCTTC. Protein sequence: CASSKPRAGGPNEQFF.

V gene TRBV12-5 combines with J gene TRBJ1-1, with D maybe TRBD1 (5 bases). The CDR3 contains 14 residues. The germline CDR1 and CDR2 sequences are LGHNT and FRNRAP. V was trimmed by 7 bases and J by 0 bases, leaving 12 bases between them. CDR3 region: CASAPGHMNTEAFF. As DNA, the CDR3 is TGTGCTAGTGCCCCGGGGCATATGAACACTGAAGCTTTCTTT.

CDR3 DNA: TGTGCCAGGGGCCCCGGGCGGGCAACAGATACGCAGTATTTT. This sequence encodes CARGPGRATDTQYF. V and J are TRBV5-8 and TRBJ2-3; D perhaps matches TRBD2 (5 bases). CDR3 length: 14 amino acids. Trimming pared 8 bases from V and 3 bases from J, leaving 16 bases between. Germline V CDR1 and CDR2: SGHTS, YDEGEE. Variable domain in full (rest from reference TRBV5-8 and TRBJ2-3): EAGVTQSPTHLIKTRGQQATLRCSPISGHTSVYWYQQALGLGLQFLLWYDEGEERNRGNFPPRFSGRQFPNYSSELNVNALELEDSALYLCARGPGRATDTQYFGPGTRLTVL.

The sample holds a few counts of this clonotype. The V and J genes are TRBV4-1 and TRBJ2-7, with 9 bases lining up with TRBD2. After removal of 4 bases from V and 2 bases from J, the junction contained 9 bases not matched to a gene. This CDR3 region has 16 residues. Germline CDR1 is MGHRA and CDR2 is YSYEKL. The CDR3 nucleotides read TGCGCCAGCAGCCCCTCCCGGGCGGGGGGGACCTACGAGCAGTACTTC. Amino acid sequence: CASSPSRAGGTYEQYF.

Regarding this clonotype: This may stem from a read error, because a much larger clone lies one nucleotide away. CDR3 in amino acids: CSVEGDRFTDTQYF. CDR3 coding DNA: TGCAGCGTTGAGGGGGACAGGTTCACAGATACGCAGTATTTT. This chain connects TRBV29-1 to TRBJ2-3; TRBD1 matches 8 bases. This CDR3 has 14 residues. CDR1 and CDR2 (germline): SQVTM, ANQGSEA. Germline trimming cut 3 bases from V and 2 bases from J; bases unmatched to any gene: 4.

This clonotype was counted only a few times. This chain connects TRBV20-1 to TRBJ1-5; weak D call: TRBD1 (5 bases). The CDR3 contains 16 residues. CDR1 is DFQATT and CDR2 is SNEGSKA in the germline V gene (reference sequence). Between the trimmed V and J ends, which lost 5 bases and 3 bases, there was a span of 20 bases. In DNA form, the CDR3 reads TGCAGTGCTTCGAACGGAGGGGCCCCCTCCAATCAGCCCCAGCATTTT. Protein sequence: CSASNGGAPSNQPQHF.

This clonotype was seen a handful of times. The gene calls are TRBV20-1 and TRBJ2-1; D is perhaps TRBD2 (5 bases). With 5 bases removed from V and 7 bases from J, the gap between germline ends came to 21 bases. The V gene's germline CDR1 is DFQATT and CDR2 SNEGSKA (reference sequence). This CDR3 comprises 15 residues. CDR3 DNA sequence: TGCAGTGCTTCCTTGACTACCGAGGTGCCTAATGAGCAGTTCTTC. This sequence encodes CSASLTTEVPNEQFF.

The chain couples TRBV30 to TRBJ2-7, with 9 positions matching TRBD2. V trimming: 5 bases; J trimming: 6 bases; junction bases outside the gene matches: 8. The CDR3 spans 13 residues. Germline assignment: CDR1 GTSNPN and CDR2 SVGIG (reference sequence). Here the CDR3 reads CAWSPGLAVEQYF. CDR3 nucleotides: TGTGCCTGGTCTCCGGGACTAGCTGTCGAGCAGTACTTC.

This clonotype has only a few counts. The V and J genes are TRBV4-2 and TRBJ2-1, with D unresolved. Trimming took off 1 base at V and 9 bases at J, with 10 bases between the two ends. Germline assignment: CDR1 LGHNA and CDR2 YNFKEQ. The CDR3 consists of 13 residues. The CDR3 reads CASSQATVVEQFF. CDR3 nucleotides: TGTGCCAGCAGCCAAGCTACAGTGGTTGAGCAGTTCTTC.

In this sample, this clonotype turned up many times. V is TRBV12-3 or TRBV12-4 and J is TRBJ1-2; D is possibly TRBD1 (6 bases). This CDR3 is built from 14 residues. Trimming removed 7 bases from V and 2 bases from J, with 14 bases in between. CDR3 in DNA: TGTGCCAGCATCTATCGGGGGGCCAACTATGGCTACACCTTC. Protein: CASIYRGANYGYTF.

The J gene is TRBJ2-5, the V gene TRBV4-1, with D unclear. V was cut by 1 base and J by 5 bases, with 14 bases left in between. The germline V gene encodes CDR1 MGHRA and CDR2 YSYEKL. This CDR3 has 15 amino acids. The CDR3 loop reads CASSQAGTTRETQYF. CDR3 nucleotide sequence: TGCGCCAGCAGCCAAGCAGGTACCACGAGGGAGACCCAGTACTTC.

This clonotype was counted ten times or more. The gene calls are TRBV5-1 and TRBJ2-1; 9 bases fit TRBD1. The length of the CDR3 is 15 residues. V gave up 4 bases and J gave up 2 bases; unmatched junction bases: 4. Germline lookup yields CDR1 SGHRS and CDR2 YFSETQ. The CDR3 region has the DNA TGCGCCAGCAGCCCCGGACAGGGGACCTACAATGAGCAGTTCTTC. Its protein is CASSPGQGTYNEQFF.

This clonotype came up once. The genes are TRBV7-9 and TRBJ1-1, with D tentatively TRBD1 (5 bases). The CDR3 runs to 14 residues. Germline CDR1 SEHNR, CDR2 FQNEAQ (reference sequence). Trimming stripped 2 bases from V and 3 bases from J, with 10 bases between. CDR3 protein: CASSLMGGDTEAFF. The CDR3 DNA follows: TGTGCCAGCAGCTTAATGGGAGGGGACACTGAAGCTTTCTTT.

The V gene is TRBV7-9, the J gene TRBJ1-1; D is perhaps TRBD1 (5 bases). CDR1 is SEHNR and CDR2 is FQNEAQ in the germline V gene (reference sequence). Between the trimmed V and J ends, which lost 5 bases and 5 bases, there was a span of 18 bases. There are 15 residues in the CDR3. CDR3 DNA sequence: TGTGCCAGCAGCGACAGTGCCGGCAGGGATACTGAAGCTTTCTTT. It specifies CASSDSAGRDTEAFF.